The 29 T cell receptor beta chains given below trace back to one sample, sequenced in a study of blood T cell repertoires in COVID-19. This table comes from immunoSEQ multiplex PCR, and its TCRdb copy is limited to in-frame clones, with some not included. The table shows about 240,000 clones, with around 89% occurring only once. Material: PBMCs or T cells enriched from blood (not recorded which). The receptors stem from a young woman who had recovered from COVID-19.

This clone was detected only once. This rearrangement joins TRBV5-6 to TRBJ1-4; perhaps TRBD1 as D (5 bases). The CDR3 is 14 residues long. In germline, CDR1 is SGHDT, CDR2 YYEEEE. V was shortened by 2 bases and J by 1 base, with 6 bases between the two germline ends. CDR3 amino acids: CASSFGGTNEKLFF. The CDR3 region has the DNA TGTGCCAGCAGCTTCGGGGGAACTAATGAAAAACTGTTTTTT.

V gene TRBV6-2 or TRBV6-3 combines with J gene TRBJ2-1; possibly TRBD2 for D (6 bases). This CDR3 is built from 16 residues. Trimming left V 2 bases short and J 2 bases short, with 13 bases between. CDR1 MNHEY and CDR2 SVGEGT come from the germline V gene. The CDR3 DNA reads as TGTGCCAGCAGTTACGGGTCTAGCGATGCCTACAATGAGCAGTTCTTC. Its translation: CASSYGSSDAYNEQFF.

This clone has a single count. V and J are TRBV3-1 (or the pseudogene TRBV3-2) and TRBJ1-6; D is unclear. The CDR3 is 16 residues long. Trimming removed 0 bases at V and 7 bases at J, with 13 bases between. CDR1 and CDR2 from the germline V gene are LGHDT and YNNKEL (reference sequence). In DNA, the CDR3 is TGTGCCAGCAGCCAAGATGGCCCGATCGGGAATTCACCCCTCCACTTT. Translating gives CASSQDGPIGNSPLHF.

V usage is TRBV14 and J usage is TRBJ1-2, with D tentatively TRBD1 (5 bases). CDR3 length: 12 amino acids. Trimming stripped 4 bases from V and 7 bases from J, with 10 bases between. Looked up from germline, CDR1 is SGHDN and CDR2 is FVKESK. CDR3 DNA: TGTGCCAGCAGCCCCTTCGGGGGTGGCTACACCTTC. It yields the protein CASSPFGGGYTF.

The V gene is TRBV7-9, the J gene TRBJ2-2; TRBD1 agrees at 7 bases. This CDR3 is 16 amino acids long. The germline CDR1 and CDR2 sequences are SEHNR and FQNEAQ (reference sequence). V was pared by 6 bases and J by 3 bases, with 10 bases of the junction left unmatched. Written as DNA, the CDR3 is TGTGCCAGCAGACTAGAGGGACAGCCTTACACCGGGGAGCTGTTTTTT. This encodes CASRLEGQPYTGELFF.

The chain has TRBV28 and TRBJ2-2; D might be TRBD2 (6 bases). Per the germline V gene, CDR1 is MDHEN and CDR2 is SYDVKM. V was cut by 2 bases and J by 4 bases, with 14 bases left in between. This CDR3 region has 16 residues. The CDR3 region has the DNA TGTGCCAGCAGTTTAAGTGGGGGGTCGGGCACCGGGGAGCTGTTTTTT. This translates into CASSLSGGSGTGELFF.

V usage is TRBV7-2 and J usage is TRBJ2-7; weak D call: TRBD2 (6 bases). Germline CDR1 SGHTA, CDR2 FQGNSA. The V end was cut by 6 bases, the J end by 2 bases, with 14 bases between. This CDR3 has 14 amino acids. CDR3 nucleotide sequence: TGTGCCAGCAGGAGGGGACTGGAGACCTACGAGCAGTACTTC. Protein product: CASRRGLETYEQYF.

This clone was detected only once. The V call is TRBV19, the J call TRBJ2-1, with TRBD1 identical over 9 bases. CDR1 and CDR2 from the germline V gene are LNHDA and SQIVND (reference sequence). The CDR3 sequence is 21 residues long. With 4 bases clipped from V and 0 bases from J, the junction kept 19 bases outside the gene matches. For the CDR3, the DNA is TGTGCCAGTAGTACCGGGACAGGGTTTAGCGGCCTCTTAAGCTCCTACAATGAGCAGTTCTTC. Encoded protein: CASSTGTGFSGLLSSYNEQFF.

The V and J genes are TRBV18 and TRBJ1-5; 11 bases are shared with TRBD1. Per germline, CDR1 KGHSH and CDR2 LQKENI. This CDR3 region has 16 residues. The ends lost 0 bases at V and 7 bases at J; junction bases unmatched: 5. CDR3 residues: CASSPPGQGANQPQHF. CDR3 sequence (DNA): TGTGCCAGCTCACCACCTGGACAGGGGGCAAACCAGCCCCAGCATTTT.

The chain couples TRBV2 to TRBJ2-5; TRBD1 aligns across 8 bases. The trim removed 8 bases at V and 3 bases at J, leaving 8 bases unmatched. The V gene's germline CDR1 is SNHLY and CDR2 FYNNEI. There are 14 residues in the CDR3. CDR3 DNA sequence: TGTGCCAGCCGACATCGGACAGGGAAAGAGACCCAGTACTTC. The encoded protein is CASRHRTGKETQYF.

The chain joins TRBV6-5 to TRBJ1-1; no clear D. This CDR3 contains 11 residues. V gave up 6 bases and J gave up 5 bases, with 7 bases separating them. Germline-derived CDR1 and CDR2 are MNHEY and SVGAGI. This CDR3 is CASRQTTEAFF. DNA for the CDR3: TGTGCCAGCAGACAGACAACTGAAGCTTTCTTT.

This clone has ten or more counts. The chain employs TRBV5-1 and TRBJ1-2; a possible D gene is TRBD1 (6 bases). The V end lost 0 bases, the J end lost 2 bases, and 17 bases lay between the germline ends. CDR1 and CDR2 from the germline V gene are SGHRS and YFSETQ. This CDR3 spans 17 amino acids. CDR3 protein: CASSLAGRGGLNYGYTF. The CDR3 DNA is TGCGCCAGCAGCTTGGCCGGAAGGGGGGGCCTGAACTATGGCTACACCTTC.

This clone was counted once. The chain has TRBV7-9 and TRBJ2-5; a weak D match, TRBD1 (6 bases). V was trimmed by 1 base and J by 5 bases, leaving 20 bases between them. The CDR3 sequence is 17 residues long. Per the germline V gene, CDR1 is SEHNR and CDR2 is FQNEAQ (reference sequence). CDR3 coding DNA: TGTGCCAGCAGCTTAGGGCTGCGGACAGTGGGTTGGGAGACCCAGTACTTC. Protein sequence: CASSLGLRTVGWETQYF.

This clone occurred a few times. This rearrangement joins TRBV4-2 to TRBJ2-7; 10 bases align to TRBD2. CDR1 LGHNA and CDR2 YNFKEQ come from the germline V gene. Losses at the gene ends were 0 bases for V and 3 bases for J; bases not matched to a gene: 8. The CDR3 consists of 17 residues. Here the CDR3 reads CASSQEGLARSDYEQYF. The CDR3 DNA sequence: TGTGCCAGCAGCCAAGAGGGACTAGCGCGTTCCGACTACGAGCAGTACTTC.

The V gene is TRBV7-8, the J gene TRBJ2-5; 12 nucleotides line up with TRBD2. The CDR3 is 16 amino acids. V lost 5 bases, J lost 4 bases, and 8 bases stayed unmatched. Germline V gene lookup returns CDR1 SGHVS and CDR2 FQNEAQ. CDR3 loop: CASSPWRLAGAETQYF. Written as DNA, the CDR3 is TGTGCCAGCAGCCCGTGGAGACTAGCGGGAGCAGAGACCCAGTACTTC.

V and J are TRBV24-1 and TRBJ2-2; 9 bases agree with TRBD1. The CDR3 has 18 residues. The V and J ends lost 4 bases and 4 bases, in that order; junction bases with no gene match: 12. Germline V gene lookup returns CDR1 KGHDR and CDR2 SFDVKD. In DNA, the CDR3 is TGTGCCACCAGTGACCCTACAGGGGGCGAGGAGGTCACCGGGGAGCTGTTTTTT. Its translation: CATSDPTGGEEVTGELFF.

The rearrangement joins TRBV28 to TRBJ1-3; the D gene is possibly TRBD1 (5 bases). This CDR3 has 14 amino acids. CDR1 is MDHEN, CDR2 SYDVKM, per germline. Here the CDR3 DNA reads TGTTCGGTTACGGGGGAGGGATCCGGAAACACCATATATTTT. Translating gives CSVTGEGSGNTIYF.

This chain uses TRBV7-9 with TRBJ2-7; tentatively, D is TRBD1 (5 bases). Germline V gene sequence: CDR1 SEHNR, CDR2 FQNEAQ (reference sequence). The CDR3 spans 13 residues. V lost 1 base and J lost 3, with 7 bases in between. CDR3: CASSLGQNYEQYF. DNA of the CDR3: TGTGCCAGCAGCTTAGGACAGAACTACGAGCAGTACTTC.

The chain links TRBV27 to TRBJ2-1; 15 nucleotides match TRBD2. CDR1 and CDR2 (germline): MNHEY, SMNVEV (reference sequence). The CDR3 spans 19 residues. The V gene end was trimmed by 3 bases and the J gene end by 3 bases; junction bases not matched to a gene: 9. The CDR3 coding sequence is TGTGCCAGCAGTTTCCTCGGACTAGCGGGAGGGCCTTACTACAATGAGCAGTTCTTC. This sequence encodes CASSFLGLAGGPYYNEQFF.

CDR3 loop: CASSSTGYNEKLFF. The CDR3 nucleotides are TGTGCCAGCAGCTCGACAGGATATAATGAAAAACTGTTTTTT. The chain links TRBV7-9 to TRBJ1-4; D possibly corresponds to TRBD1 (6 bases). The CDR3 is 14 residues long. Trimming took off 4 bases at V and 4 bases at J, with 10 bases between the two ends. Germline-derived CDR1 and CDR2 are SEHNR and FQNEAQ (reference sequence).

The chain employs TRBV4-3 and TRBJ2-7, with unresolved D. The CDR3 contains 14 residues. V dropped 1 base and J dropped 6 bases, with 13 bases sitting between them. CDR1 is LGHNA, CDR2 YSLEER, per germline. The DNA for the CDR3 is TGCGCCAGCAGCCAAGGGGTCTTCGGGTTCGAGCAGTACTTC. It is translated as CASSQGVFGFEQYF.

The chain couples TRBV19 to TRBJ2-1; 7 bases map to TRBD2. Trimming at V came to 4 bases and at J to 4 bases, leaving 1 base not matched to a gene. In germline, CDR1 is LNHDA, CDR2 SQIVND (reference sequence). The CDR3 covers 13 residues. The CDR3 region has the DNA TGTGCCAGTAGTACGGGAGGTTACAATGAGCAGTTCTTC. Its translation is CASSTGGYNEQFF. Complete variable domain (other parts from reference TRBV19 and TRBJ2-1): DGGITQSPKYLFRKEGQNVTLSCEQNLNHDAMYWYRQDPGQGLRLIYYSQIVNDFQKGDIAEGYSVSREKKESFPLTVTSAQKNPTAFYLCASSTGGYNEQFFGPGTRLTVL.

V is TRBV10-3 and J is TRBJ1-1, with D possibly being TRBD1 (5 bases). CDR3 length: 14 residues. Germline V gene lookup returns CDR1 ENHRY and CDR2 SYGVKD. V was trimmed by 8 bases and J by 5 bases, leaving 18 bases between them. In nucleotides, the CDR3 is TGTGCCATCGGATTAAATGACCGGGGGACTGAAGCTTTCTTT. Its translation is CAIGLNDRGTEAFF.

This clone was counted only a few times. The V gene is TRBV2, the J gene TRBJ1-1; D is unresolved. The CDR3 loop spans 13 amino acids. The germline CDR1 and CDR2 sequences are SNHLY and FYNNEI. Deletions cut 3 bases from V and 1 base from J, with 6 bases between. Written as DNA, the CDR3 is TGTGCCAGCAGTGATAACAGGAACACTGAAGCTTTCTTT. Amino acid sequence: CASSDNRNTEAFF.

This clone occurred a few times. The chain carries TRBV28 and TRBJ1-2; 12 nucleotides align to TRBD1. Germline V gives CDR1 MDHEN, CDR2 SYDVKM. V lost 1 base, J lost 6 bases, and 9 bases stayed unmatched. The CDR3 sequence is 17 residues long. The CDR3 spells CASSLSGQGAFDDGYTF. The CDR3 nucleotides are TGTGCCAGCAGTTTATCGGGACAGGGGGCTTTCGACGATGGCTACACCTTC.

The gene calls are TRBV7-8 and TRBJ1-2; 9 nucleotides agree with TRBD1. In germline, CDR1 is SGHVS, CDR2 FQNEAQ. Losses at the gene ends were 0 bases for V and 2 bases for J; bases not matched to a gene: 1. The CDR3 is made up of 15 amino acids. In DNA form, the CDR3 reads TGTGCCAGCAGCTTAGCACAGGGGGCGAACTATGGCTACACCTTC. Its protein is CASSLAQGANYGYTF. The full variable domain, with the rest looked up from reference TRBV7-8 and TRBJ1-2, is GAGVSQSPRYKVAKRGQDVALRCDPISGHVSLFWYQQALGQGPEFLTYFQNEAQLDKSGLPSDRFFAERPEGSVSTLKIQRTQQEDSAVYLCASSLAQGANYGYTFGSGTRLTVV.

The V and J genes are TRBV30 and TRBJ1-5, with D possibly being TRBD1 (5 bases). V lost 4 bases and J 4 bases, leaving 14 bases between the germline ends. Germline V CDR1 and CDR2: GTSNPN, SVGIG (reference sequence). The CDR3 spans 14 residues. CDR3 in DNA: TGTGCCTGGACCTACGGGGGGTCAAATCAGCCCCAGCATTTT. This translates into CAWTYGGSNQPQHF.

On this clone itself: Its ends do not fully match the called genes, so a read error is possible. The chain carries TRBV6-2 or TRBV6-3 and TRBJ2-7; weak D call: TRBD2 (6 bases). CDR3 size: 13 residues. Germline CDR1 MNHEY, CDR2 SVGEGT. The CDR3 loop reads CAGSYPGRGEQYF. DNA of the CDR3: TGTGCCGGCAGTTACCCGGGACGGGGGGAGCAGTACTTC.

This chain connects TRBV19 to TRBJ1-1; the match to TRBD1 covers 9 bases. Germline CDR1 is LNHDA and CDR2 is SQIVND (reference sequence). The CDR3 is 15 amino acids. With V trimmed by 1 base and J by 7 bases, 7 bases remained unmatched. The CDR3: CASSIAGTGRIEAFF. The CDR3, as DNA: TGTGCCAGTAGTATAGCCGGGACAGGGAGGATTGAAGCTTTCTTT.